This T cell receptor (beta chain) was identified in a study of blood T cell repertoires in COVID-19. Study summary: COVID-19 samples collected from the United States, Italy and Spain covered acute and convalescent phases. The analysed material was cDNA or gDNA that came from T cells, B-cell-depleted T cells, or PBMCs.

Germline-derived CDR1 and CDR2 are SGHTA and FQGNSA. V lost 5 bases, J lost 5 bases, and 8 bases stayed unmatched. This CDR3 is built from 15 residues. Participants spanned ages about 18 to 95 years and resided in over 20 US areas. The authors' processing: Estimates of nucleated cell counts were drawn from the amplification of reference gene primers. Assay used: immunoSEQ multiplex PCR; TCRdb lists only in-frame clones, some missing. The V and J calls and clone size are taken from that table; D and trimming were inferred from the DNA. Here the sample spans more than 300,000 clones, 85% to 95% being singletons.

The sequence derives from a woman aged 25 to 45 who had been exposed to COVID-19. Sequencing was carried out using PBMCs or T cells enriched from blood (not recorded which). The V gene is TRBV7-2, the J gene TRBJ1-2, with 10 bases matching TRBD1. CDR3 protein: CASSAGTGELYGYTF. CDR3 DNA: TGTGCCAGCAGCGCAGGGACAGGGGAGTTGTATGGCTACACCTTC.